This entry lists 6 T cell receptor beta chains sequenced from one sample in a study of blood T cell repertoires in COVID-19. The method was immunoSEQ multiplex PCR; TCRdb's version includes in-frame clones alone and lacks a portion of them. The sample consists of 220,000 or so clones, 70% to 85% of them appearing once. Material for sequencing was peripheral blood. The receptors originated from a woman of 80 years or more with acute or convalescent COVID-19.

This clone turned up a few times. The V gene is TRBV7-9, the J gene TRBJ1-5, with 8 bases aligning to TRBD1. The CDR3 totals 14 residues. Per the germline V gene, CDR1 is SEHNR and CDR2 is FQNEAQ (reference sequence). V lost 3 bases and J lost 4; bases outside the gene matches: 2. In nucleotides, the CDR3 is TGTGCCAGCAGCTTCGGACAGGGAAATCAGCCCCAGCATTTT. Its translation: CASSFGQGNQPQHF.

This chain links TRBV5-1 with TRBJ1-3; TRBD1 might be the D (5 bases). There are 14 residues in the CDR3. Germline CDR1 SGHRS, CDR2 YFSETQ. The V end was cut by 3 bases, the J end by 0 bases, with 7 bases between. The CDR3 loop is CASSWGGSGNTIYF. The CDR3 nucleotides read TGCGCCAGCAGCTGGGGCGGCTCTGGAAACACCATATATTTT. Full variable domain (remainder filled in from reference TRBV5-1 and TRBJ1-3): KAGVTQTPRYLIKTRGQQVTLSCSPISGHRSVSWYQQTPGQGLQFLFEYFSETQRNKGNFPGRFSGRQFSNSRSEMNVSTLELGDSALYLCASSWGGSGNTIYFGEGSWLTVV.

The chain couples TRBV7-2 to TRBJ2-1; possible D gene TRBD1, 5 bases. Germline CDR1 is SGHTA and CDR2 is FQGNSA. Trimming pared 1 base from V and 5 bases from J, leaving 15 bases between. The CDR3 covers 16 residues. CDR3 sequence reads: CASSLVWQGGNNEQFF. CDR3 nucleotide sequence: TGTGCCAGCAGCTTAGTTTGGCAGGGCGGAAACAATGAGCAGTTCTTC.

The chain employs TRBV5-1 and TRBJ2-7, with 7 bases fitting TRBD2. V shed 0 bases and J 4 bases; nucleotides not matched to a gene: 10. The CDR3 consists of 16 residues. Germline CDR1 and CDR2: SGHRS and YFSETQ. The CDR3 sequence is CASSLAGGSPQYEQYF. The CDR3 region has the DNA TGCGCCAGCAGCTTGGCGGGCGGGAGTCCCCAGTACGAGCAGTACTTC.

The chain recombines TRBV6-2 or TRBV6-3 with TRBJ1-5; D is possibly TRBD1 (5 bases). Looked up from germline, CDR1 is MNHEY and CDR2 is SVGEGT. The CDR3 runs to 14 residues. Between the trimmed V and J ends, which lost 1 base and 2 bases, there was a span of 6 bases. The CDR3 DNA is TGTGCCAGCAGTTACTTACAGGGCAATCAGCCCCAGCATTTT. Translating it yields CASSYLQGNQPQHF.

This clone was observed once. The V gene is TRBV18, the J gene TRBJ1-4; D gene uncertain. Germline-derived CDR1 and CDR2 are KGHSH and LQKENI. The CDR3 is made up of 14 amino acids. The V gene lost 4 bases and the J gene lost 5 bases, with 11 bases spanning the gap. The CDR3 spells CASSLYGPNEKLFF. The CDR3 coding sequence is TGTGCCAGCTCACTATATGGCCCGAATGAAAAACTGTTTTTT. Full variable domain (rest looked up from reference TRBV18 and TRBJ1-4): NAGVMQNPRHLVRRRGQEARLRCSPMKGHSHVYWYRQLPEEGLKFMVYLQKENIIDESGMPKERFSAEFPKEGPSILRIQQVVRGDSAAYFCASSLYGPNEKLFFGSGTQLSVL.